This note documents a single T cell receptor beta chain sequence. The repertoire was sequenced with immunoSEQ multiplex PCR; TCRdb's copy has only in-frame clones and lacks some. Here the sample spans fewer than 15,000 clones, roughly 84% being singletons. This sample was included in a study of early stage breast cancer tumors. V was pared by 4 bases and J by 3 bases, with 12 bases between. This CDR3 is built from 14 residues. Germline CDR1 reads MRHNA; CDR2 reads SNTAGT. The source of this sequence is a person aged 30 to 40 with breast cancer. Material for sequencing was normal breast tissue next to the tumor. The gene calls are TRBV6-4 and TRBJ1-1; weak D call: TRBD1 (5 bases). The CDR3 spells CASSATPGDTEAFF. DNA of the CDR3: TGTGCCAGCAGTGCGACGCCGGGGGACACTGAAGCTTTCTTT.